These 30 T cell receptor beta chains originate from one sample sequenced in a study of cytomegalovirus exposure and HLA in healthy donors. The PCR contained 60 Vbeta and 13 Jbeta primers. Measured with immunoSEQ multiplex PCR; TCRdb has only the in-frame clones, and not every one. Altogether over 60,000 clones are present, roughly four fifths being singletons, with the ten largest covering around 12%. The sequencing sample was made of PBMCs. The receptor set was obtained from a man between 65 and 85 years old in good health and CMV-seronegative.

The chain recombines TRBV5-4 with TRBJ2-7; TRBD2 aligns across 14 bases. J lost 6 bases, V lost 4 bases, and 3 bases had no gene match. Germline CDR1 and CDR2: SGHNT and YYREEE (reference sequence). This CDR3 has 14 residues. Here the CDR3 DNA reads TGTGCCAGCAGCCAGGGACTAGCGGGAGTCGAGCAGTACTTC. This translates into CASSQGLAGVEQYF.

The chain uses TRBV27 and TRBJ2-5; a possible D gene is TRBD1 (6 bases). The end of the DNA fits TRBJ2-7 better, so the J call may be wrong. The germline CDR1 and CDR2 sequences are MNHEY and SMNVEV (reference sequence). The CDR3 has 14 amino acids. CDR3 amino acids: CASSSGQRTYEQYF. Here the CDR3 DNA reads TGTGCCAGCAGTTCCGGACAGAGGACCTACGAGCAGTACTTC.

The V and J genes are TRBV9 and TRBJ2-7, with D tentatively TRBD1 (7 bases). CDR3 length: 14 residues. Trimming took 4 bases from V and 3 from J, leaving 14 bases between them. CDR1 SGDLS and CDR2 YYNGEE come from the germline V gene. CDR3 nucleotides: TGTGCCAGCAGCCCGGCGGGACAGCGCTACGAGCAGTACTTC. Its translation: CASSPAGQRYEQYF.

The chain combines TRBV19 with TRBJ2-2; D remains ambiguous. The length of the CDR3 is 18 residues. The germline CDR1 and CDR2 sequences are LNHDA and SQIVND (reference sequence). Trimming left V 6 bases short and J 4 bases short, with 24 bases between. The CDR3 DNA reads TGTGCCAGTAGACCTCTCTCCGGTACGAAGTTGATCACCGGGGAGCTGTTTTTT. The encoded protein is CASRPLSGTKLITGELFF.

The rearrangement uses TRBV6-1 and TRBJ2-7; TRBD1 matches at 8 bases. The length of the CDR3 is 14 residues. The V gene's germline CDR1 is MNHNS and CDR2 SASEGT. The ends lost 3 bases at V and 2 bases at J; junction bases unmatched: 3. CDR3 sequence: CASSETGAPYEQYF. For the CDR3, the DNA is TGTGCCAGCAGTGAGACAGGGGCGCCCTACGAGCAGTACTTC.

The CDR3 nucleotides are TGTGCCAGCAGTTTCTCCGGCAATGAGCAGTTCTTC. This codes for CASSFSGNEQFF. The chain links TRBV6-6 to TRBJ2-1; D ambiguous. This CDR3 is 12 amino acids long. V lost 4 bases and J 6 bases, leaving 7 bases between the germline ends. Germline loops: CDR1 MNHNY, CDR2 SVGAGI (reference sequence).

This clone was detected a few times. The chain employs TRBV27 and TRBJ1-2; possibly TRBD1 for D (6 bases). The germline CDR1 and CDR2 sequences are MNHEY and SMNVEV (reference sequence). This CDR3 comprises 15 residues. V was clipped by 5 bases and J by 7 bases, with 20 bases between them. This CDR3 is CASSHRDPDRGGYTF. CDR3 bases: TGTGCCAGCAGTCACAGGGACCCTGACCGTGGTGGCTACACCTTC.

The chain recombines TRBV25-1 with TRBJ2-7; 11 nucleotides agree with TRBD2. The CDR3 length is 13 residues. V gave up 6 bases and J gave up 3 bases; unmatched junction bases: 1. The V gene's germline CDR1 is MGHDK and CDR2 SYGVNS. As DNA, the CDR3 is TGTGCCAGCAGCCTAGCGGGGGGCTACGAGCAGTACTTC. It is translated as CASSLAGGYEQYF.

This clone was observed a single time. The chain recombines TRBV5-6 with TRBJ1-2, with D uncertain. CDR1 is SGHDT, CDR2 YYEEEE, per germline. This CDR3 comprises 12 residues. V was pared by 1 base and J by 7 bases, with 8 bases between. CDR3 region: CASSLWSGGYTF. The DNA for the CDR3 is TGTGCCAGCAGCTTGTGGTCGGGTGGCTACACCTTC.

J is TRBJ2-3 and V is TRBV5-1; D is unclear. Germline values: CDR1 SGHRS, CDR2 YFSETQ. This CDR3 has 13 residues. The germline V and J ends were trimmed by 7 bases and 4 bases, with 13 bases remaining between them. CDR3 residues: CASAAEVSDTQYF. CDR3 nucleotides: TGCGCCAGCGCGGCTGAAGTTTCAGATACGCAGTATTTT.

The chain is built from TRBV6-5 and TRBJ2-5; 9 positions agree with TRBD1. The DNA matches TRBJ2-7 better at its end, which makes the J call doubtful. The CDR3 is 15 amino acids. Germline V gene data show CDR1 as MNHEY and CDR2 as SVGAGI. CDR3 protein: CASSKSLDRGYEQYF. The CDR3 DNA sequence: TGTGCCAGCAGTAAATCCTTGGACAGGGGTTACGAGCAGTACTTC.

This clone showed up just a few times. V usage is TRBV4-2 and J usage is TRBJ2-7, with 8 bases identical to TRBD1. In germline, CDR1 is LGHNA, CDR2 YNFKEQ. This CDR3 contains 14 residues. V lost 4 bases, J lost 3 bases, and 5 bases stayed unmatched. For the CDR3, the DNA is TGTGCCAGCAGCCCCGGGACAGGCATCTACGAGCAGTACTTC. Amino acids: CASSPGTGIYEQYF.

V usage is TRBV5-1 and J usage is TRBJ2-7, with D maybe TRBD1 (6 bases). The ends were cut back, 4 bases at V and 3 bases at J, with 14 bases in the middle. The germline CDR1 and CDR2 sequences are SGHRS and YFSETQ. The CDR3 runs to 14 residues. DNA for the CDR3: TGCGCCAGCAGCGACACAGGGTTCGGCTACGAGCAGTACTTC. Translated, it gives CASSDTGFGYEQYF.

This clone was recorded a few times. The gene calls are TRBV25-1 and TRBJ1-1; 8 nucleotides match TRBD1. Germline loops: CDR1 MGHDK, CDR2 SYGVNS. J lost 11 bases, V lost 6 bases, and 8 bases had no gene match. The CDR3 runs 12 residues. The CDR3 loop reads CASRGTTGAAFF. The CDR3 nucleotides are TGTGCCAGCAGGGGGACGACAGGGGCGGCTTTCTTT.

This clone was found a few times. The CDR3 sequence is CASRPGLRWNTEAFF. In DNA form, the CDR3 reads TGTGCCAGCAGACCAGGGTTGAGGTGGAACACTGAAGCTTTCTTT. This rearrangement joins TRBV6-1 to TRBJ1-1; D possibly corresponds to TRBD1 (5 bases). Germline assignment: CDR1 MNHNS and CDR2 SASEGT. CDR3 length equals 15 residues. V was clipped by 6 bases and J by 1 base, with 15 bases between them.

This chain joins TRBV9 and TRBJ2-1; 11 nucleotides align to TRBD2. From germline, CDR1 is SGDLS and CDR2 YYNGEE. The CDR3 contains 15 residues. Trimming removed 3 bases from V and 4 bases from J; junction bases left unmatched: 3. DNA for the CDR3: TGTGCCAGCAGCGAGGGACTAGCGGTTTACAATGAGCAGTTCTTC. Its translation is CASSEGLAVYNEQFF.

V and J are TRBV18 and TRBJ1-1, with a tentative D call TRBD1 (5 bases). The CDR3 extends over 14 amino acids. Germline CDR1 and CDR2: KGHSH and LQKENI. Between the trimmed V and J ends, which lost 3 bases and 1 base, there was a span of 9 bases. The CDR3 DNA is TGTGCCAGCTCACCGACAGACAAGAACACTGAAGCTTTCTTT. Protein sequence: CASSPTDKNTEAFF.

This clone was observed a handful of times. CDR3 region: CASSQGQGVEAFF. In DNA form, the CDR3 reads TGCGCCAGCAGCCAGGGACAGGGGGTTGAAGCTTTCTTT. The chain couples TRBV5-1 to TRBJ1-1; 11 nucleotides agree with TRBD1. V trimming: 4 bases; J trimming: 7 bases; junction bases outside the gene matches: 3. The CDR3 totals 13 residues. Germline V gene sequence: CDR1 SGHRS, CDR2 YFSETQ.

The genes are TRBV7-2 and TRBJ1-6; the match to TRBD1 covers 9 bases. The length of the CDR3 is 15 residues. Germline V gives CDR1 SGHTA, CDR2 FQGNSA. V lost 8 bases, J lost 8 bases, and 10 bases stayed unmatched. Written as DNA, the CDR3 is TGTGCCAGCCGAGGACAGGGGATGTCGGATTCACCCCTCCACTTT. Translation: CASRGQGMSDSPLHF.

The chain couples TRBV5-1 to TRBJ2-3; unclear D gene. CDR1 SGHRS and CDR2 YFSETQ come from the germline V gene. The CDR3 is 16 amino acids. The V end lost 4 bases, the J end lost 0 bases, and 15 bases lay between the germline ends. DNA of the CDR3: TGCGCCAGCAGCCGTCCCTCCCGTTATAGCACAGATACGCAGTATTTT. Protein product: CASSRPSRYSTDTQYF.

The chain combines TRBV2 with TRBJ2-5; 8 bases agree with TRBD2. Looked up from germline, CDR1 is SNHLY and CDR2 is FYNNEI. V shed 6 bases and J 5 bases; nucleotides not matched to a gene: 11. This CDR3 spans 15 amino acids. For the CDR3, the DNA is TGTGCCAGCAGCACAGCGGGGGCACAAGGGGAGACCCAGTACTTC. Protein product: CASSTAGAQGETQYF.

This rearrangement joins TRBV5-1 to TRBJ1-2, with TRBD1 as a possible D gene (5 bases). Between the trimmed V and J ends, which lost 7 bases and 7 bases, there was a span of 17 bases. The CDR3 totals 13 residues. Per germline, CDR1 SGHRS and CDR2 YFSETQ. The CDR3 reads CASSGGTTVGYTF. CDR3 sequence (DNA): TGCGCCAGCTCGGGGGGGACTACGGTTGGCTACACCTTC.

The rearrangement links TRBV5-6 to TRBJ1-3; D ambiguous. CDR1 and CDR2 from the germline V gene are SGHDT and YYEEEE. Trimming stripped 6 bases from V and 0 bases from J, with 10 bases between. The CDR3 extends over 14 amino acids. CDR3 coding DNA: TGTGCCAGCACGCTCGCAGGCTCTGGAAACACCATATATTTT. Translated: CASTLAGSGNTIYF.

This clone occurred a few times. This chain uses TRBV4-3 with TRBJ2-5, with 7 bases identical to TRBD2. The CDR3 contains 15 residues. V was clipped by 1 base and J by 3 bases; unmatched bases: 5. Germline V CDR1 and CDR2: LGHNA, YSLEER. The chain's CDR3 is CASSQGSGLKETQYF. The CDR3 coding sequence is TGCGCCAGCAGCCAAGGTAGCGGGCTAAAAGAGACCCAGTACTTC.

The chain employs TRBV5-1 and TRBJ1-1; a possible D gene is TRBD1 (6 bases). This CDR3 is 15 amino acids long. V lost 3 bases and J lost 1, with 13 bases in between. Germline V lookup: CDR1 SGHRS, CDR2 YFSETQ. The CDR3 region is CASSYGLTGNTEAFF. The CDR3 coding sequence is TGCGCCAGCAGCTACGGACTGACAGGGAACACTGAAGCTTTCTTT.

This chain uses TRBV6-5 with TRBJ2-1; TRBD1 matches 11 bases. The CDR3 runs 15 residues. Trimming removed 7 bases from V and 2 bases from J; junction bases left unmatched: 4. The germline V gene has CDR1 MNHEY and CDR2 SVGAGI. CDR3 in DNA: TGTGCCAGCAACGGGGACAGGGGGGCCTACAATGAGCAGTTCTTC. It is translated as CASNGDRGAYNEQFF.

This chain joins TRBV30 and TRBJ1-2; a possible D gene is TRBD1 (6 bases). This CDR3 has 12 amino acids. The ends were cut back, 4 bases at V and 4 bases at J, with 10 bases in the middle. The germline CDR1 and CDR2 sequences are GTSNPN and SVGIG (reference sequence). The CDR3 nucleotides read TGTGCCTGGAAGGACAGTGGCTATGGCTACACCTTC. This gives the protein CAWKDSGYGYTF.

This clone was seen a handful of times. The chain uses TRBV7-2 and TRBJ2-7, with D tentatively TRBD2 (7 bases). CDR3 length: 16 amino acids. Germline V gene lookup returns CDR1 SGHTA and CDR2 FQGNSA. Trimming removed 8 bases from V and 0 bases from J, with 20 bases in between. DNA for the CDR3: TGTGCCAGCGCAAGGGCGGGGGCTAGCGCCTCCTACGAGCAGTACTTC. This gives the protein CASARAGASASYEQYF. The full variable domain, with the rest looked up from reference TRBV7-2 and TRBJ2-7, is GAGVSQSPSNKVTEKGKDVELRCDPISGHTALYWYRQSLGQGLEFLIYFQGNSAPDKSGLPSDRFSAERTGGSVSTLTIQRTQQEDSAVYLCASARAGASASYEQYFGPGTRLTVT.

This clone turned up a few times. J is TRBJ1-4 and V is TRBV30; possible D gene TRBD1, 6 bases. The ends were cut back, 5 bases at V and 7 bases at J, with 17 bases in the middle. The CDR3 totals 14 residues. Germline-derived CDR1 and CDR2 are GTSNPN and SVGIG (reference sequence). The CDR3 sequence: CAWVKGGAGEKLFF. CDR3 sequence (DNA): TGTGCCTGGGTTAAGGGGGGGGCAGGTGAAAAACTGTTTTTT.

The DNA of the CDR3 is TGTGCCAGCAGGGTAGCGGGGGACACCGGGGAGCTGTTTTTT. Its protein is CASRVAGDTGELFF. The chain joins TRBV28 to TRBJ2-2; TRBD2 aligns across 9 bases. The CDR3 is made up of 14 amino acids. Losses at the gene ends were 6 bases for V and 3 bases for J; bases not matched to a gene: 2. Germline CDR1 MDHEN, CDR2 SYDVKM.